Here is one TCR beta chain with its context. These data are taken from a study of cytomegalovirus exposure and HLA in healthy donors. Study as a whole: Of all 400 or so donors who were genotyped, about 80% belonged to the Caucasian-associated ancestry cluster.

The CDR3 totals 13 residues. The V gene's germline CDR1 is SEHNR and CDR2 FQNEAQ (reference sequence). This PCR relied on a set of 60 Vbeta primers and 13 Jbeta primers. Only in-frame clones appear in the TCRdb table, and some are missing; sequencing was by immunoSEQ multiplex PCR. The table shows 200,000 to 250,000 clones, with over 65% occurring only once. The chain couples TRBV7-9 to TRBJ2-5; D may be TRBD1 (5 bases). The better agreement between TRBJ2-7 and the DNA end casts doubt on the J call. The sequence was obtained from a human donor in good health. What was sequenced was PBMCs. The CDR3, as DNA: TGTGCCAGCAGCCCTCCACAGGTCCCCGAGCAGTACTTC. Its translation: CASSPPQVPEQYF.